The 18 T cell receptor beta chains below all came from one sample that was sequenced in a study of identical twins. TCRdb ran MiXCR on the 5' RACE reads and lists one entry per CDR3 protein. The sample lists a few hundred thousand distinct CDR3 sequences, roughly 10% occurring once. These data also formed part of another study, on yellow fever vaccine responses in identical twins.

Source material: CD8+ T cells sorted from blood. The source is a woman between 18 and 29 years old in good health.

This clonotype has ten or more counts. The CDR3 DNA follows: TGTGCCAGCAGTGGACAGGGCAGTCAGCCCCAGCATTTT. Its protein is CASSGQGSQPQHF. The gene calls are TRBV6-1 and TRBJ1-5, with TRBD1 matching over 7 bases. The V gene's germline CDR1 is MNHNS and CDR2 SASEGT. The CDR3 runs to 13 residues. The V gene end was trimmed by 4 bases and the J gene end by 6 bases; junction bases not matched to a gene: 3.

This clonotype appeared many times. The chain couples TRBV29-1 to TRBJ1-4; D is uncertain. Germline CDR1 SQVTM, CDR2 ANQGSEA. The CDR3 contains 13 residues. Trimming stripped 8 bases from V and 5 bases from J, with 15 bases between. CDR3 nucleotides: TGCAGCTTTCGGTCCTCCCTAAATGAAAAACTGTTTTTT. Protein: CSFRSSLNEKLFF.

With respect to this clonotype: The germline gene is not matched at one end of the junction; a read error may be the cause. The V and J genes are TRBV7-2 and TRBJ1-1; no clear D. The CDR3 is 14 residues long. CDR1 and CDR2 (germline): SGHTA, FQGNSA. As DNA, the CDR3 is TGTGCCAGCAGCTTGGTATCAACGAACTCTGAAGCTTTCTTT. It translates to CASSLVSTNSEAFF.

This clonotype was counted at least ten times. V is TRBV7-2 and J is TRBJ2-5; possibly TRBD2 for D (5 bases). Trimming removed 1 base at V and 4 bases at J, with 16 bases between. Germline loops: CDR1 SGHTA, CDR2 FQGNSA. This CDR3 spans 16 amino acids. The CDR3 protein is CASSLGSDGVGETQYF. Written as DNA, the CDR3 is TGTGCCAGCAGCTTAGGATCTGACGGGGTGGGAGAGACCCAGTACTTC.

This clonotype occurred a few times. The V call is TRBV4-3, the J call TRBJ2-7; D possibly corresponds to TRBD1 (5 bases). The germline V and J ends were trimmed by 3 bases and 0 bases, with 12 bases remaining between them. In germline, CDR1 is LGHNA, CDR2 YSLEER. This CDR3 has 15 residues. CDR3 in DNA: TGCGCCAGCAGCCAGTTTGTAGACAGCTCCTACGAGCAGTACTTC. Protein sequence: CASSQFVDSSYEQYF.

This sequence joins TRBV5-1 and TRBJ2-7; possibly TRBD1 or TRBD2 for D (5 bases each). This CDR3 is built from 14 residues. The germline gives CDR1 SGHRS, CDR2 YFSETQ. Trimming took off 1 base at V and 2 bases at J, with 10 bases between the two ends. CDR3 sequence (DNA): TGCGCCAGCAGCTTGTGGGGGATTCCCTACGAGCAGTACTTC. This translates into CASSLWGIPYEQYF.

This sequence joins TRBV7-2 and TRBJ2-2; possibly TRBD2 for D (6 bases). Per the germline V gene, CDR1 is SGHTA and CDR2 is FQGNSA. V gave up 7 bases and J gave up 6 bases, with 9 bases separating them. The CDR3 is made up of 12 amino acids. The CDR3 protein is CASTWGAGELFF. CDR3 bases: TGTGCCAGCACCTGGGGGGCCGGGGAGCTGTTTTTT.

This clonotype turned up a few times. The chain uses TRBV28 and TRBJ2-7; TRBD2 matches at 9 bases. This CDR3 spans 16 amino acids. After removal of 2 bases from V and 0 bases from J, the junction contained 5 bases not matched to a gene. The germline V gene encodes CDR1 MDHEN and CDR2 SYDVKM. The CDR3 loop is CASSLVASGISYEQYF. The CDR3 bases are TGTGCCAGCAGTTTAGTAGCTAGCGGGATCTCCTACGAGCAGTACTTC.

The V and J genes are TRBV5-5 and TRBJ2-5; D is possibly TRBD2 (7 bases). Germline V gene sequence: CDR1 SGHKS, CDR2 YYEKEE (reference sequence). Trimming removed 4 bases at V and 5 bases at J, with 18 bases between. This CDR3 is built from 15 residues. The CDR3 DNA follows: TGTGCCAGCAGCCCGGAGGGGGGGCGCTGGGAGACCCAGTACTTC. Its protein product is CASSPEGGRWETQYF.

This clonotype was seen many times. CDR3 amino acids: CASSTTVYSNQPQHF. DNA of the CDR3: TGTGCCAGCAGTACGACAGTGTATAGCAATCAGCCCCAGCATTTT. J is TRBJ1-5 and V is TRBV12-3 or TRBV12-4; TRBD1 is a possible D gene (5 bases). The CDR3 is 15 residues long. V was trimmed by 5 bases and J by 0 bases, leaving 11 bases between them.

This clonotype appeared a few times. V gene TRBV4-3 combines with J gene TRBJ2-2; D is undetermined. This CDR3 spans 13 amino acids. Trimming took 1 base from V and 10 from J, leaving 10 bases between them. CDR1 is LGHNA, CDR2 YSLEER, per germline. Here the CDR3 reads CASSQVVWEELFF. In DNA, the CDR3 is TGCGCCAGCAGCCAAGTGGTGTGGGAGGAGCTGTTTTTT.

This rearrangement joins TRBV27 to TRBJ2-3, with no clear D. Germline assignment: CDR1 MNHEY and CDR2 SMNVEV (reference sequence). This CDR3 comprises 15 residues. Trimming took off 6 bases at V and 0 bases at J, with 13 bases between the two ends. The CDR3 nucleotides read TGTGCCAGCAGGATTTATTGGATTAGCACAGATACGCAGTATTTT. Translation gives CASRIYWISTDTQYF.

Ten or more counts support this clonotype. V usage is TRBV15 and J usage is TRBJ2-3, with a tentative D call TRBD1 (6 bases). From germline, CDR1 is LNHNV and CDR2 YYDKDF (reference sequence). The V and J ends lost 5 bases and 1 base respectively, with 13 bases between them. The CDR3 extends over 15 amino acids. The CDR3 loop is CATSPQGKGTDTQYF. The CDR3 DNA reads TGTGCCACCAGCCCCCAGGGGAAGGGCACAGATACGCAGTATTTT.

This clonotype was recorded many times. The J gene is TRBJ2-7, the V gene TRBV12-3 or TRBV12-4, with D perhaps matching TRBD1 (6 bases). Trimming removed 2 bases at V and 1 base at J, with 9 bases between. The CDR3 covers 14 residues. The CDR3: CASSLIGQSYEQYF. The CDR3, as DNA: TGTGCCAGCAGTTTAATCGGACAGTCCTACGAGCAGTACTTC.

This clonotype appeared a few times. The V call is TRBV2, the J call TRBJ1-2; 8 bases match TRBD1. This CDR3 contains 16 residues. In germline, CDR1 is SNHLY, CDR2 FYNNEI. Unmatched junction bases numbered 13, after V lost 2 bases and J lost 8 bases. CDR3 DNA: TGTGCCAGCAGTGAAACCCGTTCAGGGGGCAGGGACGGCTACACCTTC. This sequence encodes CASSETRSGGRDGYTF. The full variable domain, completed using reference TRBV2 and TRBJ1-2, is EPEVTQTPSHQVTQMGQEVILRCVPISNHLYFYWYRQILGQKVEFLVSFYNNEISEKSEIFDDQFSVERPDGSNFTLKIRSTKLEDSAMYFCASSETRSGGRDGYTFGSGTRLTVV.

This chain links TRBV10-3 with TRBJ1-2; D is perhaps TRBD1 (5 bases). Germline V lookup: CDR1 ENHRY, CDR2 SYGVKD. This CDR3 contains 17 residues. The V end lost 0 bases, the J end lost 4 bases, and 18 bases lay between the germline ends. CDR3 loop: CAISESESPGGSYGYTF. As DNA, the CDR3 is TGTGCCATCAGTGAGTCTGAGTCCCCGGGGGGGAGCTATGGCTACACCTTC.

This clonotype occurred many times. This rearrangement joins TRBV25-1 to TRBJ2-6; D ambiguous. V was shortened by 3 bases and J by 1 base, with 4 bases between the two germline ends. Germline V gene lookup returns CDR1 MGHDK and CDR2 SYGVNS. The CDR3 has 14 residues. Here the CDR3 reads CASSDGSGANVLTF. The CDR3 DNA reads TGTGCCAGCAGTGACGGGTCTGGGGCCAACGTCCTGACTTTC.

This clonotype came up a few times. V and J are TRBV12-3 or TRBV12-4 and TRBJ2-6, with D uncertain. CDR3 length equals 16 residues. The V end was cut by 6 bases, the J end by 0 bases, with 12 bases between. The CDR3 DNA is TGTGCCAGCAGCCACCCGCCCAGCTCTGGGGCCAACGTCCTGACTTTC. Encoded protein: CASSHPPSSGANVLTF.